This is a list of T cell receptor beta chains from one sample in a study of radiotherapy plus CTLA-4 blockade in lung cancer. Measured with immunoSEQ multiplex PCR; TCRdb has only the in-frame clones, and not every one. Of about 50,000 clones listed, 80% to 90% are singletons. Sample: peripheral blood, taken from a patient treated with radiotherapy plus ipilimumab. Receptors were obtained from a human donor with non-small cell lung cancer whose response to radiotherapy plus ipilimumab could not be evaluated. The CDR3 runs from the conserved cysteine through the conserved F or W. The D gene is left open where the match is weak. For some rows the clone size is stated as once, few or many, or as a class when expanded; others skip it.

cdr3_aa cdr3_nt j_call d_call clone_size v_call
CASSGTSGRALLLEQFF TGTGCCAGCAGCGGGACTAGCGGGAGGGCCTTATTACTTGAGCAGTTCTTC TRBJ2-1 TRBD2 - TRBV2
CASSPGTVSYEQYF TGTGCCAGTAGTCCAGGGACAGTCTCCTACGAGCAGTACTTC TRBJ2-7 TRBD1 once TRBV19
CASSKGRGYSIDQPQHF TGTGCCAGCAGTAAGGGCAGGGGCTACTCAATTGATCAGCCCCAGCATTTT TRBJ1-5 - - TRBV28
CATSLLKDQPQHF TGTGCCACCAGCCTATTAAAAGATCAGCCCCAGCATTTT TRBJ1-5 - - TRBV15
CASSSRHGLNHEQYF TGTGCCAGTAGTTCACGACATGGGCTCAACCACGAGCAGTACTTC TRBJ2-7 - - TRBV19
CASSFKMNTEAFF TGTGCCAGCAGCTTCAAAATGAACACTGAAGCTTTCTTT TRBJ1-1 - - TRBV7-2
CASSVGQAYGYTF TGTGCCAGCAGCGTAGGCCAGGCCTATGGCTACACCTTC TRBJ1-2 - - TRBV9
CASSLRGGNVQFF TGTGCCAGCAGCTTGAGGGGGGGGAACGTGCAGTTCTTC TRBJ2-1 - - TRBV5-4
CASSRGPQPQHF TGTGCCAGTAGTAGGGGGCCTCAGCCCCAGCATTTT TRBJ1-5 - - TRBV19
CASSTRGGLPPYEQYF TGTGCCAGCAGCACAAGAGGAGGACTGCCCCCCTACGAGCAGTACTTC TRBJ2-7 - - TRBV7-2
CASPDRLTGEQYF TGTGCCAGCCCCGACAGGTTGACTGGCGAGCAGTACTTC TRBJ2-7 - - TRBV2
CASSQRSGREKTQYF TGCGCCAGCAGCCAACGTAGCGGGAGGGAGAAGACCCAGTACTTC TRBJ2-5 TRBD2 - TRBV4-3
CASSRRGYRDRGNQPQHF TGTGCCAGCAGCCGGCGGGGTTACCGGGACAGGGGCAATCAGCCCCAGCATTTT TRBJ1-5 TRBD1 once TRBV7-9
CASSLAIGGAEYEQYF TGCGCCAGCAGCTTGGCAATAGGGGGGGCAGAATACGAGCAGTACTTC TRBJ2-7 - - TRBV5-1
CASSEGQDSNQPQHF TGTGCCAGCAGCGAGGGACAGGATAGCAATCAGCCCCAGCATTTT TRBJ1-5 TRBD1 once TRBV28
CASRDPGYGNQPQHF TGTGCCAGCAGGGATCCGGGTTATGGCAATCAGCCCCAGCATTTT TRBJ1-5 - few TRBV28
CASSQGGFYEQYF TGTGCCAGCAGCCAAGGCGGGTTCTACGAGCAGTACTTC TRBJ2-7 - - TRBV14
CASSQDTVAGPYNEQFF TGCGCCAGCAGCCAAGATACTGTGGCGGGACCGTACAATGAGCAGTTCTTC TRBJ2-1 - - TRBV4-3
CASSPMGGSNQPQHF TGTGCCAGCAGCCCAATGGGGGGGAGCAATCAGCCCCAGCATTTT TRBJ1-5 - - TRBV7-9
CASGQETSSYNEQFF TGCGCCAGCGGACAGGAGACGAGCTCCTACAATGAGCAGTTCTTC TRBJ2-1 TRBD1 - TRBV5-1
CASSLRQATYEQYF TGTGCCAGCAGCTTGAGACAGGCCACCTACGAGCAGTACTTC TRBJ2-7 - - TRBV5-5
CAWFTGMAQYF TGTGCCTGGTTTACAGGAATGGCGCAGTATTTT TRBJ2-3 - - TRBV30
CASSSISGSSLSQYF TGCGCCAGCAGCTCAATTAGCGGGAGTTCTCTATCGCAGTATTTT TRBJ2-3 TRBD2 - TRBV5-1
CATSREAGGGGNEQFF TGTGCCACCAGCAGAGAAGCGGGAGGAGGGGGTAATGAGCAGTTCTTC TRBJ2-1 TRBD2 - TRBV15
CASSFAEMNTEAFF TGTGCCAGCAGTTTCGCTGAGATGAACACTGAAGCTTTCTTT TRBJ1-1 - - TRBV6-6
CASSFLAGPNTGELFF TGTGCCAGCAGCTTTCTAGCGGGGCCTAACACCGGGGAGCTGTTTTTT TRBJ2-2 TRBD2 few TRBV7-6
CTSSQQVETSGYEQYF TGCACCAGCAGCCAACAGGTTGAGACTAGCGGCTACGAGCAGTACTTC TRBJ2-7 - - TRBV1
CASSEGTGGQPQHF TGTGCCAGCAGCGAGGGGACAGGAGGGCAGCCCCAGCATTTT TRBJ1-5 TRBD1 once TRBV9
CASSDYPGTGYYNEQFF TGTGCCAGCAGCGATTACCCTGGGACAGGGTACTACAATGAGCAGTTCTTC TRBJ2-1 TRBD1 - TRBV7-9
CASSIGQVNTEAFF TGTGCCAGTAGCATAGGTCAGGTTAACACTGAAGCTTTCTTT TRBJ1-1 - once TRBV19
CASSLTGDGEAFF TGCGCCAGCAGCCTAACAGGGGATGGTGAAGCTTTCTTT TRBJ1-1 TRBD1 - TRBV5-1
CASSFRLAGMHEQFF TGTGCCAGCAGTTTTCGACTAGCGGGAATGCATGAGCAGTTCTTC TRBJ2-1 TRBD2 - TRBV27
CSVEVVAGGTEAFF TGCAGCGTTGAAGTCGTGGCGGGCGGTACTGAAGCTTTCTTT TRBJ1-1 - - TRBV29-1
CATSLWGQGFNQPQHF TGTGCCACCAGCCTATGGGGACAGGGGTTTAATCAGCCCCAGCATTTT TRBJ1-5 TRBD1 - TRBV15
CASSLDKNIGYTF TGTGCCAGCAGTCTGGACAAGAATATTGGCTACACCTTC TRBJ1-2 - - TRBV28
CASSSISGKDTQYF TGTGCCAGCAGTTCTATTTCGGGTAAAGATACGCAGTATTTT TRBJ2-3 - - TRBV5-6